The clone carrying this T cell receptor beta chain was counted once. The record originates from a study of memory CD4+ T cells and cytomegalovirus serostatus. The overall study: Donors were healthy Belgian adults, 8 to 10 CMV seropositive and 20 to 25 seronegative.

V gave up 2 bases and J gave up 1 base, with 11 bases separating them. The CDR3 has 15 amino acids. Single viable CD3+CD4+CD8-CD45RO+ cells were sorted as the memory CD4+ T cells. Source study methods: Out-of-frame sequences were removed, leaving 2 million to 2.5 million distinct TCRbeta sequences. Assay used: immunoSEQ multiplex PCR; TCRdb lists only in-frame clones, some missing. That table gives V, J and clone size, and the DNA gave D and trimming. Among about 62,000 clones listed, 75% to 80% were seen once. The sequenced material came from memory CD4+ T cells from blood. This TCR derives from an adult in good health and CMV-seropositive. The chain has TRBV23-1 and TRBJ1-1; TRBD1 is a possible D gene (5 bases). TRBV23-1 counts as an open reading frame of uncertain function. Here the CDR3 reads CASSQPGKGNTEAFF. The CDR3, as DNA: TGCGCCAGCAGTCAACCAGGGAAGGGGAACACTGAAGCTTTCTTT.